Detailed here is one TCR beta chain. Its antigen remains unknown. The data were taken from a study of cytomegalovirus exposure and HLA in healthy donors. General observations from the study: An analysis that was carried out later associated approximately 17,000 TCR beta sequences with HLA alleles at 0.05 false discovery rate.

Primers for the PCR totalled 60 Vbeta and 13 Jbeta. The data were produced by immunoSEQ multiplex PCR, yet TCRdb's version contains in-frame clones alone and is incomplete. The data contain roughly 170,000 clones, 84% of them singletons. With V trimmed by 4 bases and J by 4 bases, 9 bases remained unmatched. The CDR3 is 15 amino acids. The chain employs TRBV23-1 and TRBJ1-1; 7 bases fit TRBD1. TRBV23-1 is an open reading frame, and its role is uncertain. The sequencing input was PBMCs. The origin of this receptor is a man in his thirties or forties in good health and CMV-seronegative. CDR3 DNA sequence: TGCGCCAGCAGTCCGGGACCGAGGGGGCGCACTGAAGCTTTCTTT. Protein product: CASSPGPRGRTEAFF.